Presented here are 32 T cell receptor beta chains from one specimen sequenced in a study of graft-versus-host responses after intestinal transplantation. Their antigens remain unidentified. Libraries were prepared by immunoSEQ multiplex PCR; TCRdb keeps only in-frame clonotypes and omits some of them. In the table there are some 86,000 clones, around nine tenths of which are singletons. The sample here was unstimulated CD8+ T cells sorted from spleen or lymph node cells, taken before intestinal transplant. The receptor set was obtained from a human donor who received an intestinal transplant.

This rearrangement joins TRBV6-5 to TRBJ2-3, with D maybe TRBD1 (6 bases). The CDR3 covers 14 residues. V was cut by 6 bases and J by 4 bases, with 14 bases left in between. The germline CDR1 and CDR2 sequences are MNHEY and SVGAGI. The chain's CDR3 is CASSRTVGADTQYF. CDR3 DNA sequence: TGTGCCAGCAGCAGGACAGTAGGGGCAGATACGCAGTATTTT.

The chain couples TRBV2 to TRBJ2-7; TRBD1 matches 7 bases. In germline, CDR1 is SNHLY, CDR2 FYNNEI. This CDR3 contains 12 residues. With 6 bases clipped from V and 5 bases from J, the junction kept 4 bases outside the gene matches. Written as DNA, the CDR3 is TGTGCCAGCAGCGTAGACAGGGACGAGCAGTACTTC. Its protein is CASSVDRDEQYF.

The chain uses TRBV18 and TRBJ2-7; D ambiguous. V was shortened by 7 bases and J by 2 bases, with 15 bases between the two germline ends. The CDR3 is made up of 14 amino acids. Germline V gene sequence: CDR1 KGHSH, CDR2 LQKENI. CDR3 sequence: CASWRSGSPYEQYF. CDR3 nucleotides: TGTGCCAGCTGGCGCTCGGGCTCTCCCTACGAGCAGTACTTC.

The V and J genes are TRBV2 and TRBJ2-2, with 7 bases aligning to TRBD2. Germline V CDR1 and CDR2: SNHLY, FYNNEI. There are 17 residues in the CDR3. J gave up 4 bases and V 7 bases, and 15 bases lay outside the gene matches. CDR3 DNA sequence: TGTGCCAGCACCGACCAAACGGGAGGTTGGAGCACCGGGGAGCTGTTTTTT. It yields the protein CASTDQTGGWSTGELFF. The full variable domain, its missing parts supplied by reference TRBV2 and TRBJ2-2, is EPEVTQTPSHQVTQMGQEVILRCVPISNHLYFYWYRQILGQKVEFLVSFYNNEISEKSEIFDDQFSVERPDGSNFTLKIRSTKLEDSAMYFCASTDQTGGWSTGELFFGEGSRLTVL.

This chain links TRBV7-9 with TRBJ1-5; 9 bases align to TRBD1. The CDR3 length is 14 residues. Germline V gene data show CDR1 as SEHNR and CDR2 as FQNEAQ (reference sequence). The ends lost 3 bases at V and 5 bases at J; junction bases unmatched: 2. CDR3 residues: CASSLGQGYQPQHF. As DNA, the CDR3 is TGTGCCAGCAGCTTGGGACAGGGCTATCAGCCCCAGCATTTT.

The chain links TRBV29-1 to TRBJ2-1, with 7 bases that match TRBD2. This CDR3 comprises 18 residues. Germline trimming cut 0 bases from V and 7 bases from J; bases unmatched to any gene: 18. Germline V lookup: CDR1 SQVTM, CDR2 ANQGSEA. The CDR3 protein is CSVEDWMTGGPMGNEQFF. The DNA for the CDR3 is TGCAGCGTTGAAGATTGGATGACGGGAGGCCCCATGGGGAATGAGCAGTTCTTC.

V and J are TRBV7-9 and TRBJ2-7, with TRBD2 as a possible D gene (5 bases). CDR1 SEHNR and CDR2 FQNEAQ come from the germline V gene (reference sequence). Between the trimmed V and J ends, which lost 0 bases and 4 bases, there was a span of 13 bases. The CDR3 contains 15 residues. The CDR3: CASSLADEGWYEQYF. Here the CDR3 DNA reads TGTGCCAGCAGCTTAGCCGACGAGGGTTGGTACGAGCAGTACTTC.

The chain's CDR3 is CASSLPSGQDYSYEQYF. The CDR3 DNA sequence: TGTGCCAGCAGCTTACCCTCGGGACAGGACTATTCCTACGAGCAGTACTTC. The V and J genes are TRBV11-1 and TRBJ2-7; 8 nucleotides match TRBD1. The germline CDR1 and CDR2 sequences are SGHAT and FQDESV (reference sequence). This CDR3 has 17 residues. The V segment lost 2 bases and the J segment 1 base; nucleotides outside the gene matches: 10.

The V call is TRBV27, the J call TRBJ2-5; 7 bases agree with TRBD2. The V gene's germline CDR1 is MNHEY and CDR2 SMNVEV (reference sequence). This CDR3 has 13 residues. The trim removed 6 bases at V and 3 bases at J, leaving 4 bases unmatched. CDR3 bases: TGTGCCAGCAGACTAGCGAACGAAGAGACCCAGTACTTC. Protein sequence: CASRLANEETQYF.

CDR3 loop: CASSPPSDEQFF. The CDR3 bases are TGTGCCAGCAGCCCACCTAGCGATGAGCAGTTCTTC. The V call is TRBV6-1, the J call TRBJ2-1; D possibly corresponds to TRBD2 (6 bases). The CDR3 is made up of 12 amino acids. CDR1 is MNHNS and CDR2 is SASEGT in the germline V gene. Deletions cut 6 bases from V and 8 bases from J, with 11 bases between.

The chain joins TRBV7-6 to TRBJ2-7; a weak D match, TRBD2 (9 bases). The CDR3 sequence is 17 residues long. CDR1 SGHVS and CDR2 FNYEAQ come from the germline V gene. V lost 1 base, J lost 7 bases, and 23 bases lay in between. CDR3 protein: CASSLDSPGGGREEQYF. In DNA, the CDR3 is TGTGCCAGCAGCTTAGACTCCCCAGGGGGCGGGAGGGAAGAGCAGTACTTC.

This clone occurred once. This chain connects TRBV27 to TRBJ2-3; possibly TRBD1 or TRBD2 for D (6 bases each). V lost 6 bases to trimming and J lost 7 bases, with 20 bases between them. The germline V gene encodes CDR1 MNHEY and CDR2 SMNVEV (reference sequence). This CDR3 region has 15 residues. The DNA of the CDR3 is TGTGCCAGCAGAGGGGGACTGGAGGCTCCCCATACGCAGTATTTT. Residues: CASRGGLEAPHTQYF.

This clone was seen just once. V gene TRBV2 combines with J gene TRBJ2-2, with 7 bases lining up with TRBD1. The CDR3 is made up of 13 amino acids. Losses at the gene ends were 6 bases for V and 6 bases for J; bases not matched to a gene: 4. Germline V lookup: CDR1 SNHLY, CDR2 FYNNEI. CDR3 residues: CASSSGTAGELFF. CDR3 nucleotide sequence: TGTGCCAGCAGCTCCGGGACAGCCGGGGAGCTGTTTTTT.

CDR3 sequence: CASSLEGEEVETQYF. In DNA form, the CDR3 reads TGTGCCAGCAGCTTAGAAGGCGAAGAGGTAGAGACCCAGTACTTC. The chain employs TRBV7-7 and TRBJ2-5; D uncertain. The CDR3 length is 15 residues. Germline V CDR1 and CDR2: SSHAT, FNYEAQ (reference sequence). V was trimmed by 1 base and J by 4 bases, leaving 13 bases between them.

J is TRBJ1-3 and V is TRBV2; possibly TRBD1 for D (6 bases). V was cut by 8 bases and J by 4 bases, with 12 bases left in between. The CDR3 runs to 13 residues. Germline V gene data show CDR1 as SNHLY and CDR2 as FYNNEI. The chain's CDR3 is CASWGQGGNTIYF. The CDR3 coding sequence is TGTGCCAGCTGGGGGCAAGGGGGAAACACCATATATTTT.

This clone has a single count. The chain uses TRBV9 and TRBJ2-3; unclear D gene. V lost 0 bases and J 5 bases, leaving 16 bases between the germline ends. Germline-derived CDR1 and CDR2 are SGDLS and YYNGEE. This CDR3 region has 16 residues. This chain's CDR3 is CASSVGRNRPIDTQYF. CDR3 DNA: TGTGCCAGCAGCGTAGGGCGGAACCGGCCCATAGATACGCAGTATTTT.

CDR3: CASSLWGTGSRNEQFF. Here the CDR3 DNA reads TGTGCCAGCAGCTTGTGGGGGACAGGGTCCCGGAATGAGCAGTTCTTC. This chain uses TRBV5-4 with TRBJ2-1; 9 nucleotides match TRBD1. Unmatched junction bases numbered 9, after V lost 1 base and J lost 7 bases. Per germline, CDR1 SGHNT and CDR2 YYREEE (reference sequence). CDR3 size: 16 residues.

The CDR3 protein is CASSPRLAGANNEQFF. DNA for the CDR3: TGTGCCAGCAGCCCACGACTAGCGGGGGCGAACAATGAGCAGTTCTTC. The chain combines TRBV13 with TRBJ2-1; 12 positions match TRBD2. The CDR3 spans 16 residues. Germline-derived CDR1 and CDR2 are PRHDT and FYEKMQ (reference sequence). J gave up 5 bases and V 5 bases, and 7 bases lay outside the gene matches.

The chain combines TRBV7-9 with TRBJ1-1, with 9 nucleotides matching TRBD1. This CDR3 comprises 15 residues. V lost 5 bases, J lost 6 bases, and 10 bases stayed unmatched. Germline V gene data show CDR1 as SEHNR and CDR2 as FQNEAQ (reference sequence). The CDR3 region is CASSGGTGIIPEAFF. CDR3 in DNA: TGTGCCAGCAGCGGGGGGACAGGGATCATCCCTGAAGCTTTCTTT.

A word on this clone: Other DNA variants within this sample encode the same CDR3. The V gene is TRBV11-2, the J gene TRBJ1-5; 9 bases match TRBD1. The germline gives CDR1 SGHAT, CDR2 FQNNGV. The ends lost 5 bases at V and 7 bases at J; junction bases unmatched: 9. The CDR3 has 15 amino acids. The chain's CDR3 is CASSLGQGRGQPQHF. In nucleotides, the CDR3 is TGTGCCAGCAGCCTGGGACAGGGAAGAGGGCAGCCCCAGCATTTT.

CDR3 coding DNA: TGTGCCAGCTCACCGCAGGGCGTCCCCTCCTACGAGCAGTACTTC. Translated, it gives CASSPQGVPSYEQYF. The chain is built from TRBV18 and TRBJ2-7; tentatively, D is TRBD1 (5 bases). Germline CDR1 is KGHSH and CDR2 is LQKENI. V was cut by 3 bases and J by 0 bases, with 12 bases left in between. This CDR3 region has 15 residues.

CDR3 region: CASTATGDNSPLHF. CDR3 DNA sequence: TGTGCCAGCACCGCGACAGGGGATAATTCACCCCTCCACTTT. The chain joins TRBV21-1 to TRBJ1-6; TRBD1, the D gene given by the table, was not confirmed from the DNA. TRBV21-1 is classified as a pseudogene. The CDR3 is 14 residues long.

V and J are TRBV5-1 and TRBJ1-1; 7 nucleotides match TRBD1. Germline V lookup: CDR1 SGHRS, CDR2 YFSETQ. The CDR3 contains 15 residues. Losses at the gene ends were 0 bases for V and 5 bases for J; bases not matched to a gene: 7. The CDR3 DNA reads as TGCGCCAGCAGCTTGGAGGAGGGGGCCGCGACTGAAGCTTTCTTT. It encodes CASSLEEGAATEAFF.

This clone was detected a few times. The J gene is TRBJ2-7, the V gene TRBV4-1; D is ambiguous. V gave up 1 base and J gave up 6 bases, with 10 bases separating them. The CDR3 sequence is 13 residues long. Per germline, CDR1 MGHRA and CDR2 YSYEKL. DNA for the CDR3: TGCGCCAGCAGCCAAGGGGCAGGTACCGAGCAGTACTTC. Translating gives CASSQGAGTEQYF.

CDR3 loop: CASSTYKGLYTDTQYF. In DNA, the CDR3 is TGTGCCAGCAGTACCTACAAGGGACTATACACAGATACGCAGTATTTT. The chain is built from TRBV27 and TRBJ2-3; 7 bases align to TRBD2. The CDR3 totals 16 residues. The junction had 10 bases not matched to a gene; V was cut back by 5 bases and J by 2 bases. In germline, CDR1 is MNHEY, CDR2 SMNVEV (reference sequence).

The gene calls are TRBV6-5 and TRBJ2-7; the D gene is possibly TRBD2 (5 bases). CDR1 and CDR2 (germline): MNHEY, SVGAGI. The CDR3 is made up of 15 amino acids. V was cut by 2 bases and J by 3 bases, with 14 bases left in between. The CDR3 DNA is TGTGCCAGCAGTTACAGGGCGAGCGGAGGCTACGAGCAGTACTTC. This sequence encodes CASSYRASGGYEQYF.

The chain links TRBV5-5 to TRBJ2-7; TRBD1 aligns across 7 bases. The germline CDR1 and CDR2 sequences are SGHKS and YYEKEE (reference sequence). The length of the CDR3 is 12 residues. V lost 3 bases and J lost 6; bases outside the gene matches: 3. The CDR3 protein is CASSWTGSEQYF. The CDR3 DNA reads as TGTGCCAGCAGCTGGACAGGATCCGAGCAGTACTTC.

This clone showed up just once. The chain recombines TRBV21-1 with TRBJ2-5; the D call in the table, TRBD1, was not verified against the DNA. The DNA end favors TRBJ2-7, so the J call may be wrong. TRBV21-1 is tagged as a pseudogene. The CDR3 is 16 residues long. CDR3 coding DNA: TGTGCCAGCAGCGGACCCAGGGTAGTAAGCTCCTACGAGCAGTACTTC. The encoded protein is CASSGPRVVSSYEQYF.

V usage is TRBV6-5 and J usage is TRBJ2-7, with a weak D call TRBD1 (6 bases). Germline CDR1 is MNHEY and CDR2 is SVGAGI. The CDR3 sequence is 14 residues long. V was clipped by 5 bases and J by 0 bases, with 11 bases between them. The CDR3 sequence is CASSEGDTSYEQYF. The CDR3 coding sequence is TGTGCCAGCAGTGAAGGGGACACCTCCTACGAGCAGTACTTC.

This chain uses TRBV6-5 with TRBJ2-1, with D uncertain. V lost 5 bases and J lost 4, with 9 bases in between. Per germline, CDR1 MNHEY and CDR2 SVGAGI. The CDR3 is 13 residues long. CDR3 region: CASSEAEYNEQFF. The CDR3 DNA reads TGTGCCAGCAGTGAAGCAGAGTACAATGAGCAGTTCTTC.

This clone was picked up a small number of times. This sequence joins TRBV11-1 and TRBJ2-3; D is uncertain. V was cut by 1 base and J by 6 bases, with 2 bases left in between. Per germline, CDR1 SGHAT and CDR2 FQDESV (reference sequence). The CDR3 is 11 amino acids. CDR3 nucleotides: TGTGCCAGCAGCTTAGTGGATACGCAGTATTTT. As protein: CASSLVDTQYF.

This clone was counted only a few times. The chain combines TRBV5-5 with TRBJ1-6; TRBD1 matches at 7 bases. Unmatched junction bases numbered 4, after V lost 1 base and J lost 3 bases. Germline loops: CDR1 SGHKS, CDR2 YYEKEE (reference sequence). The CDR3 is made up of 16 amino acids. The CDR3 bases are TGTGCCAGCAGCTTGCGACAGGGCCTCTATAATTCACCCCTCCACTTT. The encoded protein is CASSLRQGLYNSPLHF. The full variable domain, completed using reference TRBV5-5 and TRBJ1-6, is DAGVTQSPTHLIKTRGQQVTLRCSPISGHKSVSWYQQVLGQGPQFIFQYYEKEERGRGNFPDRFSARQFPNYSSELNVNALLLGDSALYLCASSLRQGLYNSPLHFGNGTRLTVT.